This T cell receptor (beta chain) emerged from a study of blood T cell repertoires in COVID-19. Per the authors' pipeline: Amplification of reference gene primers provided the estimated nucleated cell counts. The method was immunoSEQ multiplex PCR; TCRdb's version includes in-frame clones alone and lacks a portion of them. The V and J calls and clone size were taken over from that table, and D and trimming were inferred from the DNA. The table lists about 290,000 clones, around 90% of them singletons. Germline V CDR1 and CDR2: KGHDR, SFDVKD. The CDR3 is made up of 14 amino acids. J was trimmed by 6 bases and V by 3 bases; bases with no gene match: 5. Cohort 3 donors were reported recovered after two negative PCRs, clearance, or symptom resolution.

This clonotype was sampled from a woman in her thirties or forties who had recovered from COVID-19. Material: PBMCs or T cells enriched from blood (not recorded which). V gene TRBV24-1 combines with J gene TRBJ2-7, with 9 bases identical to TRBD1. CDR3 DNA sequence: TGTGCCACCAGTGATGGCCGACAGGGGGGCGAGCAGTACTTC. Protein sequence: CATSDGRQGGEQYF.